This T cell receptor beta chain was recovered during a study of blood T cell repertoires in COVID-19. This clone was observed once. J lost 6 bases, V lost 6 bases, and 13 bases had no gene match. Per germline, CDR1 WNHNN and CDR2 SYGVQD (reference sequence). The CDR3 length is 16 residues. Per the study methods: Estimation of nucleated cell counts was performed using reference gene primer amplification. Clones were read by immunoSEQ multiplex PCR, and TCRdb kept only the in-frame ones, dropping some. D and trimming were read from the DNA, whereas the V and J calls and clone size are those reported in that table. The sample carries around 250,000 clones, around nine tenths recorded once.

This sequence originates from a woman aged 70-85 years with active or convalescent COVID-19. The gene calls are TRBV10-1 and TRBJ2-1; 8 bases fit TRBD1. Sequencing input: peripheral blood. The CDR3 nucleotides read TGCGCCAGCAGAGCGGGTCCCGGGACAGGCCTCAATGAGCAGTTCTTC. It is translated as CASRAGPGTGLNEQFF.